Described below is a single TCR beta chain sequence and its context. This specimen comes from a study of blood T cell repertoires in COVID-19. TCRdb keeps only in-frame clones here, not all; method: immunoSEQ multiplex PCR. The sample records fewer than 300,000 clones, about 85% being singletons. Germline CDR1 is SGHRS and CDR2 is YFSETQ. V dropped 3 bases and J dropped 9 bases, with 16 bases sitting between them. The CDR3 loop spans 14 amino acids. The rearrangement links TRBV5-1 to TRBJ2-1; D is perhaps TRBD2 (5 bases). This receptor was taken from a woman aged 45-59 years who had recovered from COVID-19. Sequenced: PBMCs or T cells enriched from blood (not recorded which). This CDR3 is CASSSGPNGGEQFF. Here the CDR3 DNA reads TGCGCCAGCAGCTCCGGGCCAAACGGAGGTGAGCAGTTCTTC.